These 3 T cell receptor beta chains share one sample of origin, sequenced in a study of vaccination effects on CD4 cells after COVID-19. These TCRs' antigens remain unknown. Before sequencing, viral peptide pools were used by the ViraFEST assay to expand antigen-specific CD4+ T cells. When around 10 days of culture had elapsed, CD4+ T cells were isolated. The infection with SARS-CoV-2 (confirmed by PCR) occurred in this person between March and December 2020. Measured with immunoSEQ multiplex PCR; TCRdb has only the in-frame clones, and not every one. Of around 53,000 clones listed, roughly 77% are singletons. The starting material was CD4+ T cells from PBMCs cultured with HIV peptides, obtained before COVID-19 vaccination. Sample subset: HIV-1 Nef peptide pool negative control/reference culture. The receptors originated from a human donor who had a prior SARS-CoV-2 infection.

V is TRBV6-2 or TRBV6-3 and J is TRBJ1-2; unclear D gene. Between the trimmed V and J ends, which lost 0 bases and 4 bases, there was a span of 0 bases. Per the germline V gene, CDR1 is MNHEY and CDR2 is SVGEGT. The CDR3 contains 11 residues. CDR3 protein: CASSYSYGYTF. CDR3 DNA: TGTGCCAGCAGTTACTCCTATGGCTACACCTTC.

The J gene is TRBJ2-5, the V gene TRBV11-3; TRBD1 matches 7 bases. CDR1 is SGHNT and CDR2 is YENEEA in the germline V gene. The CDR3 runs 15 residues. V dropped 5 bases and J dropped 1; count of bases not matched to a gene: 7. The DNA of the CDR3 is TGTGCCAGCAGCCCCGGACAGGTCTTCCAAGAGACCCAGTACTTC. Translated: CASSPGQVFQETQYF.

This rearrangement joins TRBV24-1 to TRBJ1-4; 11 nucleotides line up with TRBD1. The CDR3 loop spans 16 amino acids. Germline CDR1 and CDR2: KGHDR and SFDVKD. Germline trimming cut 3 bases from V and 7 bases from J; bases unmatched to any gene: 6. CDR3 region: CATSDTGQGATEKLFF. CDR3 nucleotides: TGTGCCACCAGTGATACCGGACAGGGGGCGACTGAAAAACTGTTTTTT.